The sequence of this TCR beta chain was determined in a study of response to subunit inactivated influenza vaccine. Study results and caveats: Authors proposed each seasonal influenza vaccination draws in few new T cells.

Regarding this clonotype: The target antigen is unknown.

Via MiXCR, TCRdb re-called the RT-PCR reads, giving one row per CDR3 protein. The sample shows fewer than 800,000 distinct CDR3 sequences, 15% to 19% of them seen only once. CDR1 is SNHLY and CDR2 is FYNNEI in the germline V gene. This CDR3 comprises 19 residues. The ends lost 7 bases at V and 2 bases at J; junction bases unmatched: 17. The clonotype comes from a man aged 50 to 60 who received an inactivated influenza vaccine. This material consisted of PBMCs from blood, taken about 12 days after vaccination. The genes are TRBV2 and TRBJ2-7, with TRBD2 identical over 13 bases. The CDR3 loop is CASTPRLPGLAGTTYEQYF. For the CDR3, the DNA is TGTGCCAGCACCCCGCGGTTGCCGGGACTAGCGGGAACTACCTACGAGCAGTACTTC.